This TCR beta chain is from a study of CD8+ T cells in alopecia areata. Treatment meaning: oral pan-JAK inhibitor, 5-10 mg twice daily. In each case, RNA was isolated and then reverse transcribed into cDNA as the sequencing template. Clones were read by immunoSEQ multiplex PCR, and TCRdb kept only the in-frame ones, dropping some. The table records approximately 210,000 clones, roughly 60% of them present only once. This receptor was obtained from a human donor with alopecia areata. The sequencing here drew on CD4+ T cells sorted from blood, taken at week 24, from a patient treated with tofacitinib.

The CDR3 bases are TGTGCCAGCAGTTCTAACCCTAACACTGAAGCTTTCTTT. Its translation is CASSSNPNTEAFF. This chain links TRBV25-1 with TRBJ1-1; no clear D. Germline V gene sequence: CDR1 MGHDK, CDR2 SYGVNS. Trimming removed 5 bases from V and 2 bases from J, with 9 bases in between. The CDR3 is made up of 13 amino acids.